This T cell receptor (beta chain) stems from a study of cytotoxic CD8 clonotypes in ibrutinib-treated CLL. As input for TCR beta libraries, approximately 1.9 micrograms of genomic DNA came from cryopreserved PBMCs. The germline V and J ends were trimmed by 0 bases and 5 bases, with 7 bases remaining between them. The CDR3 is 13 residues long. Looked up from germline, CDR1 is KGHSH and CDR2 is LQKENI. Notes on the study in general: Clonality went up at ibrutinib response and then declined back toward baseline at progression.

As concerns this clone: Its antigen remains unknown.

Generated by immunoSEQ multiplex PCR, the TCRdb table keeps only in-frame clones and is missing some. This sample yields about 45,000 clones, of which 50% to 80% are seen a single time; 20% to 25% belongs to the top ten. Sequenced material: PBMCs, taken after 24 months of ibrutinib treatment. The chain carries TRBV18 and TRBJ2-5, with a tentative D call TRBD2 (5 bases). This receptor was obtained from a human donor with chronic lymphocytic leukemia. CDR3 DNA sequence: TGTGCCAGCTCACCACCTCGAGGGGAGACCCAGTACTTC. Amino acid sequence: CASSPPRGETQYF.